This T cell receptor (beta chain) was identified during a study of radiotherapy plus CTLA-4 blockade in lung cancer. Study results and limitations: Radiotherapy plus ipilimumab was followed by expansion in blood of tumor-derived TCR clones.

The assay was immunoSEQ multiplex PCR, and TCRdb's table has in-frame clones only and misses some. Seen here are 65,000 to 95,000 clones, 85% to 90% observed once, and the top ten hold around 0.87%. On this clone itself: The antigen remains unidentified.

This CDR3 contains 15 residues. Germline V lookup: CDR1 LNHDA, CDR2 SQIVND (reference sequence). Trimming took 4 bases from V and 6 from J; bases not matched to a gene: 9. The J gene is TRBJ2-1, the V gene TRBV19; 7 bases line up with TRBD1. This clonotype was sampled from a human donor with non-small cell lung cancer who had stable disease on radiotherapy plus ipilimumab. The sequencing used peripheral blood, collected from a patient treated with radiotherapy plus ipilimumab. The CDR3 region is CASSTEHRQGNEQFF. CDR3 nucleotide sequence: TGTGCCAGTAGTACGGAACACCGACAGGGCAATGAGCAGTTCTTC.